This section outlines one TCR beta chain sequence together with its context. Its antigen is undetermined. The data were produced by immunoSEQ multiplex PCR, yet TCRdb's version contains in-frame clones alone and is incomplete. The sample has roughly 23,000 clones, roughly nine tenths seen once. This sample is drawn from a study of T cells in localized non-small cell lung cancer. General study findings and limits: For the top 100 tumor clones, a median about 62 also appeared in adjacent lung.

V lost 4 bases and J lost 5, with 14 bases in between. The CDR3 length is 15 residues. Germline CDR1 SGHTA, CDR2 FQGNSA. This TCR derives from a male donor at least 60 years old with stage I lung adenocarcinoma. Sequenced material: peripheral blood, taken before any cancer treatment. The rearrangement uses TRBV7-2 and TRBJ2-2; tentative D call: TRBD2 (5 bases). The CDR3 here is CASSWQWERTGELFF. CDR3 DNA sequence: TGTGCCAGCAGCTGGCAGTGGGAGCGGACCGGGGAGCTGTTTTTT.